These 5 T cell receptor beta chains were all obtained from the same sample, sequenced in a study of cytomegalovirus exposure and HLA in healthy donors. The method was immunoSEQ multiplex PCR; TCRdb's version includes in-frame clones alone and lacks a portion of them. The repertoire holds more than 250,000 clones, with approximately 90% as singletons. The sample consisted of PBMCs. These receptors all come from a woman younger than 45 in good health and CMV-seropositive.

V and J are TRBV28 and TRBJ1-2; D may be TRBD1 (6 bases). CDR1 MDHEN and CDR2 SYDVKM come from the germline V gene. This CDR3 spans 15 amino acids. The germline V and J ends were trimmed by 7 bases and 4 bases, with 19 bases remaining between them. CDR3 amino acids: CASTVGGPAFYGYTF. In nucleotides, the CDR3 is TGTGCCAGCACCGTTGGGGGCCCAGCCTTCTATGGCTACACCTTC.

For the CDR3, the DNA is TGTGCCAGCAGTTACTCTGGACTAGCCGGGGAGCTGTTTTTT. Its translation is CASSYSGLAGELFF. The gene calls are TRBV6-6 and TRBJ2-2; 7 bases match TRBD2. The germline V gene encodes CDR1 MNHNY and CDR2 SVGAGI (reference sequence). Trimming removed 0 bases from V and 6 bases from J; junction bases left unmatched: 1. The CDR3 is 14 amino acids.

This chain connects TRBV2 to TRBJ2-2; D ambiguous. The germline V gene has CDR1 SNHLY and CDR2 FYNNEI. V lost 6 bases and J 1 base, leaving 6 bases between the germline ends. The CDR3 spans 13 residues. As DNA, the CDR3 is TGTGCCAGCAGACGCAGGAACACCGGGGAGCTGTTTTTT. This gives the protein CASRRRNTGELFF.

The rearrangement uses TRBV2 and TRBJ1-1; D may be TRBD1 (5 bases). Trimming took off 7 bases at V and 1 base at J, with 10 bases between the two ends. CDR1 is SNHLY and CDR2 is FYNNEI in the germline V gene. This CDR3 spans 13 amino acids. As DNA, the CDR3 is TGTGCCAGCACAGGGCTGGAGAACACTGAAGCTTTCTTT. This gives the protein CASTGLENTEAFF.

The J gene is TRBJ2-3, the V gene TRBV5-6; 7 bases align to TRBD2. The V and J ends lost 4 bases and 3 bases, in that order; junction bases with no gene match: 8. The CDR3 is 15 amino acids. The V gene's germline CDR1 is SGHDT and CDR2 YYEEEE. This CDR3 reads CASSDRLAQTDTQYF. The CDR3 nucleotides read TGTGCCAGCAGCGACAGACTAGCTCAGACAGATACGCAGTATTTT.